This passage covers 18 T cell receptor beta chains from one sample sequenced in a study of CD8 T cells in Susac syndrome. An amount of RNA that ranged from about 0.45 to 1 ug was reverse transcribed with random hexamers. TCRdb fed the immunoSEQ multiplex PCR reads into MiXCR, producing one record per CDR3 protein. The repertoire holds around 150,000 distinct CDR3 sequences, with over 85% as singletons. The source material was CD4+ T cells from PBMCs. The source of these receptors is a human donor in good health.

Only one count was recorded for this clonotype. The rearrangement joins TRBV5-6 to TRBJ2-6; 7 nucleotides align to TRBD1. CDR3 length equals 17 residues. The V and J ends lost 4 bases and 5 bases, in that order; junction bases with no gene match: 12. Germline V gene data show CDR1 as SGHDT and CDR2 as YYEEEE. This CDR3 is CASSREGDRARANVLTF. The CDR3 coding sequence is TGTGCCAGCAGCCGAGAGGGAGACAGGGCGCGGGCCAACGTCCTGACTTTC.

The chain recombines TRBV7-9 with TRBJ2-5; 9 bases map to TRBD1. Per germline, CDR1 SEHNR and CDR2 FQNEAQ (reference sequence). With 3 bases clipped from V and 1 base from J, the junction kept 3 bases outside the gene matches. The CDR3 length is 15 residues. CDR3 region: CASSLGQGGQETQYF. The CDR3 region has the DNA TGTGCCAGCAGCTTGGGACAGGGAGGCCAAGAGACCCAGTACTTC.

Here the CDR3 reads CASSLQGAGNTEAFF. The CDR3, as DNA: TGTGCCAGCAGCCTACAGGGGGCAGGGAACACTGAAGCTTTCTTT. This chain uses TRBV7-9 with TRBJ1-1, with 9 positions matching TRBD1. V shed 5 bases, J shed 1 base, and the junction held 5 bases outside the gene matches. This CDR3 is 15 amino acids long. Germline V CDR1 and CDR2: SEHNR, FQNEAQ (reference sequence).

The sample holds a few counts of this clonotype. This rearrangement joins TRBV10-3 to TRBJ1-5, with D possibly being TRBD1 (6 bases). The germline V gene has CDR1 ENHRY and CDR2 SYGVKD. CDR3 length: 12 amino acids. Trimming removed 6 bases from V and 7 bases from J, with 10 bases in between. CDR3 sequence (DNA): TGTGCCATCAGCCAGGGGAACCAGCCCCAGCATTTT. Translation gives CAISQGNQPQHF.

The chain is built from TRBV20-1 and TRBJ1-6; possibly TRBD1 for D (6 bases). V shed 0 bases and J shed 4 bases, with 7 bases lying between them. This CDR3 has 14 amino acids. Per germline, CDR1 DFQATT and CDR2 SNEGSKA (reference sequence). Written as DNA, the CDR3 is TGCAGTGCTAGAGAGACAGGTTATAATTCACCCCTCCACTTT. Translated: CSARETGYNSPLHF.

This clonotype was detected only once. The chain employs TRBV12-3 or TRBV12-4 and TRBJ2-2; TRBD1 is a possible D gene (5 bases). The length of the CDR3 is 15 residues. Trimming took 6 bases from V and 0 from J, leaving 11 bases between them. This CDR3 reads CASRKETANTGELFF. The DNA for the CDR3 is TGTGCCAGCAGGAAAGAGACAGCGAACACCGGGGAGCTGTTTTTT.

V usage is TRBV7-2 and J usage is TRBJ1-6; 9 nucleotides agree with TRBD1. The length of the CDR3 is 15 residues. The germline V gene has CDR1 SGHTA and CDR2 FQGNSA. V lost 5 bases to trimming and J lost 8 bases; unmatched junction nucleotides: 7. The CDR3 bases are TGTGCCAGCAGCCCAGGACAGGGGAAGGATTCACCCCTCCACTTT. Translation gives CASSPGQGKDSPLHF. Filled out from reference TRBV7-2 and TRBJ1-6, the complete variable domain reads GAGVSQSPSNKVTEKGKDVELRCDPISGHTALYWYRQSLGQGLEFLIYFQGNSAPDKSGLPSDRFSAERTGGSVSTLTIQRTQQEDSAVYLCASSPGQGKDSPLHFGNGTRLTVT.

This chain links TRBV5-4 with TRBJ2-2; 8 positions match TRBD1. The CDR3 extends over 16 amino acids. Germline V gives CDR1 SGHNT, CDR2 YYREEE (reference sequence). V was clipped by 4 bases and J by 8 bases; unmatched bases: 13. In DNA, the CDR3 is TGTGCCAGCAGCCCGGCCCGGACAGGGTTCAGGGGGGAGCTGTTTTTT. Translating gives CASSPARTGFRGELFF.

This chain joins TRBV7-2 and TRBJ2-7, with D hard to call. Trimming pared 5 bases from V and 0 bases from J, leaving 14 bases between. The CDR3 has 15 residues. Germline V gene lookup returns CDR1 SGHTA and CDR2 FQGNSA. This chain's CDR3 is CASSQRAGPSYEQYF. Here the CDR3 DNA reads TGTGCCAGCAGCCAACGGGCCGGGCCCTCCTACGAGCAGTACTTC. Full variable domain (rest looked up from reference TRBV7-2 and TRBJ2-7): GAGVSQSPSNKVTEKGKDVELRCDPISGHTALYWYRQSLGQGLEFLIYFQGNSAPDKSGLPSDRFSAERTGGSVSTLTIQRTQQEDSAVYLCASSQRAGPSYEQYFGPGTRLTVT.

The V call is TRBV20-1, the J call TRBJ2-7, with 9 bases matching TRBD1. The CDR3 is 14 residues long. Unmatched junction bases numbered 8, after V lost 5 bases and J lost 3 bases. Germline CDR1 DFQATT, CDR2 SNEGSKA (reference sequence). The CDR3 loop is CSADPGQGNYEQYF. CDR3 nucleotide sequence: TGCAGTGCTGACCCGGGACAGGGAAACTACGAGCAGTACTTC.

The CDR3: CASSSSYEQFF. CDR3 bases: TGTGCCAGCAGCTCCTCGTATGAGCAGTTCTTC. The rearrangement joins TRBV11-2 to TRBJ2-1; D remains unclear. Between the trimmed V and J ends, which lost 4 bases and 8 bases, there was a span of 6 bases. Germline CDR1 is SGHAT and CDR2 is FQNNGV. The CDR3 consists of 11 residues.

The chain uses TRBV3-1 and TRBJ2-1, with 9 bases matching TRBD2. The CDR3 runs to 16 residues. Germline loops: CDR1 LGHDT, CDR2 YNNKEL (reference sequence). Trimming cost V 7 bases and J 2 bases; bases outside gene matches: 9. The CDR3 nucleotides are TGTGCCAGCACCTCTGGGAGCGGGGGGACCTACAATGAGCAGTTCTTC. Its translation is CASTSGSGGTYNEQFF.

This clonotype was detected once. The chain has TRBV20-1 and TRBJ1-2, with TRBD1 identical over 8 bases. The CDR3 loop spans 14 amino acids. Unmatched junction bases numbered 7, after V lost 3 bases and J lost 4 bases. Germline assignment: CDR1 DFQATT and CDR2 SNEGSKA (reference sequence). The CDR3 reads CSARTRTGTYGYTF. CDR3 in DNA: TGCAGTGCTAGGACCCGGACAGGGACCTATGGCTACACCTTC.

J is TRBJ2-1 and V is TRBV7-2, with D perhaps matching TRBD1 (6 bases). Trimming stripped 6 bases from V and 8 bases from J, with 14 bases between. The CDR3 runs 13 residues. Germline V CDR1 and CDR2: SGHTA, FQGNSA. This CDR3 is CASRRRTADEQFF. The CDR3 nucleotides read TGTGCCAGCAGGCGCCGGACAGCGGATGAGCAGTTCTTC.

The chain joins TRBV15 to TRBJ2-5; 8 bases are shared with TRBD2. Trimming at V came to 3 bases and at J to 2 bases, leaving 8 bases not matched to a gene. The CDR3 length is 16 residues. Per the germline V gene, CDR1 is LNHNV and CDR2 is YYDKDF (reference sequence). This chain's CDR3 is CATSSMVSGGQETQYF. In nucleotides, the CDR3 is TGTGCCACCAGCAGTATGGTCAGCGGGGGACAAGAGACCCAGTACTTC.

J is TRBJ1-5 and V is TRBV25-1; D uncertain. The CDR3 covers 13 residues. Germline V gene data show CDR1 as MGHDK and CDR2 as SYGVNS. V shed 5 bases and J shed 0 bases, with 5 bases lying between them. Here the CDR3 DNA reads TGTGCCAGCAGTCGGAGTAGCAATCAGCCCCAGCATTTT. Translating gives CASSRSSNQPQHF.

V is TRBV5-4 and J is TRBJ1-6; D possibly corresponds to TRBD1 (5 bases). Germline V lookup: CDR1 SGHNT, CDR2 YYREEE (reference sequence). This CDR3 region has 15 residues. Between the trimmed V and J ends, which lost 0 bases and 7 bases, there was a span of 11 bases. The DNA of the CDR3 is TGTGCCAGCAGCTTGGGACCCAACAGGAATTCACCCCTCCACTTT. This gives the protein CASSLGPNRNSPLHF.

This clonotype was detected once. The V call is TRBV15, the J call TRBJ1-5; 8 bases agree with TRBD1. The CDR3 contains 16 residues. From germline, CDR1 is LNHNV and CDR2 YYDKDF (reference sequence). The V gene end was trimmed by 2 bases and the J gene end by 2 bases; junction bases not matched to a gene: 5. The CDR3 nucleotides are TGTGCCACCAGCAGAAAACAGGGGGTGGGCAATCAGCCCCAGCATTTT. This gives the protein CATSRKQGVGNQPQHF.